The clone carrying this TCR beta chain occurred a few times. The TCR library protocol attached unique molecular identifiers to the individual cDNA molecules. MiXCR was run by TCRdb on the 5' RACE reads, yielding one entry per CDR3 protein. The sample has approximately 42,000 distinct CDR3 sequences; approximately 7.1% are singletons. The source of the sample is a study of early T cells in non-severe SARS-CoV-2 infection. This CDR3 region has 17 residues. CDR1 is LNHDA and CDR2 is SQIVND in the germline V gene (reference sequence). The V gene end was trimmed by 1 base and the J gene end by 1 base; junction bases not matched to a gene: 4.

Sequenced input: whole blood. The rearrangement uses TRBV19 and TRBJ1-1; 12 bases map to TRBD1. The clonotype was recovered from an adult who was a healthcare worker with PCR-confirmed SARS-CoV-2 infection or an uninfected control (not recorded which). As DNA, the CDR3 is TGTGCCAGTAGTATAGCTCCGGGACAGGGGGCGAACACTGAAGCTTTCTTT. Its translation is CASSIAPGQGANTEAFF.